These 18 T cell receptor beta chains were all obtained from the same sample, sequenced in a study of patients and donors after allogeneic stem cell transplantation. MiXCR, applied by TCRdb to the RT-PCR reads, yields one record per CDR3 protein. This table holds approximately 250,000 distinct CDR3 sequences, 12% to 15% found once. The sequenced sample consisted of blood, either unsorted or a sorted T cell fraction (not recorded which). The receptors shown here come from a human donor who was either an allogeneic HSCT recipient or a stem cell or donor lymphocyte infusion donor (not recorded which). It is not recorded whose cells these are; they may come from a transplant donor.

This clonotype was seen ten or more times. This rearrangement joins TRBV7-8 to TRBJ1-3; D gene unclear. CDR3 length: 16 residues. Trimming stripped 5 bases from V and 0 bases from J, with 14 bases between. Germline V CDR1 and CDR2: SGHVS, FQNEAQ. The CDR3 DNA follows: TGTGCCAGCAGCCCACGGGCCCTCCTCTCTGGAAACACCATATATTTT. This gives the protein CASSPRALLSGNTIYF.

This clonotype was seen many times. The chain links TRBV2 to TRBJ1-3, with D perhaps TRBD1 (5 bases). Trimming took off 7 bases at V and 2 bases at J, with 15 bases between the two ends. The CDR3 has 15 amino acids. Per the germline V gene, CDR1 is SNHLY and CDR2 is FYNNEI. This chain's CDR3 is CASTLNPGTGNTIYF. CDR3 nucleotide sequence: TGTGCCAGCACCCTCAACCCAGGGACTGGAAACACCATATATTTT.

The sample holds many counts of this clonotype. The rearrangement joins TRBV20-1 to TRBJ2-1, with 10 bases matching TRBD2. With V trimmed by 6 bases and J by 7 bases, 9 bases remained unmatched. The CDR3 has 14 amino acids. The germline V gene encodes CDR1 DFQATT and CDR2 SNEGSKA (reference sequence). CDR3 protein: CSAAGAGGPNEQFF. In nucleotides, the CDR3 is TGCAGTGCGGCAGGAGCGGGAGGGCCGAATGAGCAGTTCTTC.

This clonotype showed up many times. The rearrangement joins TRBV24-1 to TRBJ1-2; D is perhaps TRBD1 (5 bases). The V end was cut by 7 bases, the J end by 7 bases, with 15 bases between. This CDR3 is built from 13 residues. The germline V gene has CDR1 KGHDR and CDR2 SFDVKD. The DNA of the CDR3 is TGTGCCACCAGCGACAGACGAAGCGCTGGCTACACCTTC. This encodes CATSDRRSAGYTF.

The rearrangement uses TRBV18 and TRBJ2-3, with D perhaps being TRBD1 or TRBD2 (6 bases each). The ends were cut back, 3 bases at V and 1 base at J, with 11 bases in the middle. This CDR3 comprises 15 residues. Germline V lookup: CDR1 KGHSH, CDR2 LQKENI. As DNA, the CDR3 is TGTGCCAGCTCACCGCTGGGGGGCGGCACAGATACGCAGTATTTT. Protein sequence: CASSPLGGGTDTQYF.

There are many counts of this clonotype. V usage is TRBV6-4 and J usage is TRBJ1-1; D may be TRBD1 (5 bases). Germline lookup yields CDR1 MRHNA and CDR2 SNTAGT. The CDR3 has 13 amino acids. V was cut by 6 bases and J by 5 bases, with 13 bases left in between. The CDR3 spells CASSTGRGTEAFF. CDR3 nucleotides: TGTGCCAGCAGCACCGGGCGGGGGACTGAAGCTTTCTTT.

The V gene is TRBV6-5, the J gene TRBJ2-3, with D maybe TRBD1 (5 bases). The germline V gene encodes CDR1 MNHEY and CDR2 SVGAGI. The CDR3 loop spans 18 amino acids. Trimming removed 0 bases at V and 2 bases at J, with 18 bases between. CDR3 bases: TGTGCCAGCAGTTACTCTGGCGTGGGGCCTAGGAACACAGATACGCAGTATTTT. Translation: CASSYSGVGPRNTDTQYF.

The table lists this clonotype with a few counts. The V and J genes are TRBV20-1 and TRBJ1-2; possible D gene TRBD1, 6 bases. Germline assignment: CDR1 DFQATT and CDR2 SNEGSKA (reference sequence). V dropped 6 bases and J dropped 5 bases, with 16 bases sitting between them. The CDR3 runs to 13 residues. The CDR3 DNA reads TGCAGTGCGGCTGCAAGACAGGATTATGGCTACACCTTC. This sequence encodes CSAAARQDYGYTF.

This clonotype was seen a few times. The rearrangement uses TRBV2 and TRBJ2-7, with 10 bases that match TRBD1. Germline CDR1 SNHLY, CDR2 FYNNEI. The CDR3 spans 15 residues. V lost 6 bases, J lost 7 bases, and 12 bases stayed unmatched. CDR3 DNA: TGTGCCAGCAGATCCGGGACAGGGGCCGCTTTGGAGCAGTACTTC. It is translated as CASRSGTGAALEQYF.

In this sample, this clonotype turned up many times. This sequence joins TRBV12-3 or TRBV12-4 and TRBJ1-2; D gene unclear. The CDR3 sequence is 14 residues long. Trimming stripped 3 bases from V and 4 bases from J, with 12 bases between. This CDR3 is CASSFRGAGYGYTF. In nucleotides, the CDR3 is TGTGCCAGCAGTTTCCGGGGTGCGGGCTATGGCTACACCTTC.

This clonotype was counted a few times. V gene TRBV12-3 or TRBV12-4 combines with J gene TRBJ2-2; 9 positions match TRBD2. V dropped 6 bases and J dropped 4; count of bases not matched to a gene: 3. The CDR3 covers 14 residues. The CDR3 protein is CASRLAGRTGELFF. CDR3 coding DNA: TGTGCCAGCAGACTAGCGGGCCGCACCGGGGAGCTGTTTTTT.

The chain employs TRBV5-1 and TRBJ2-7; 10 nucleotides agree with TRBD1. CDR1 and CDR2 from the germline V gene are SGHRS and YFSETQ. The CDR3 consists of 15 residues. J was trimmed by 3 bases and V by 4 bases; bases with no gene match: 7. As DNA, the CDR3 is TGCGCCAGCAGCCTAACCGGGACAGGGGTCTACGAGCAGTACTTC. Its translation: CASSLTGTGVYEQYF.

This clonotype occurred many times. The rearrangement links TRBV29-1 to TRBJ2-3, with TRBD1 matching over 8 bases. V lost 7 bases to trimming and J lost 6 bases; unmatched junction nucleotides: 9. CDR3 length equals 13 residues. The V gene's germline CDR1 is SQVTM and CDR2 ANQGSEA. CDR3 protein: CSGATGVADTQYF. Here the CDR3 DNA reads TGCAGCGGCGCGACAGGGGTGGCCGATACGCAGTATTTT.

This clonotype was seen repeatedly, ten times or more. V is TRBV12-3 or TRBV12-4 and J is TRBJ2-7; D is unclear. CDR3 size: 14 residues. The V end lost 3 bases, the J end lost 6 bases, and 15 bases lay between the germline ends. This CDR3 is CASSFARDGAEQYF. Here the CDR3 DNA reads TGTGCCAGCAGTTTTGCCCGAGACGGTGCCGAGCAGTACTTC.

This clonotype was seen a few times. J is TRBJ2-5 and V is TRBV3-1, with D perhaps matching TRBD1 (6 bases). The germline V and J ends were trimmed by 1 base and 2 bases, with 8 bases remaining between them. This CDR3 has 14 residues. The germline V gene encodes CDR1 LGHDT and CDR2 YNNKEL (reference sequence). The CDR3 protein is CASSQGDIQETQYF. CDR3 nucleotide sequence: TGTGCCAGCAGCCAAGGGGACATTCAAGAGACCCAGTACTTC.

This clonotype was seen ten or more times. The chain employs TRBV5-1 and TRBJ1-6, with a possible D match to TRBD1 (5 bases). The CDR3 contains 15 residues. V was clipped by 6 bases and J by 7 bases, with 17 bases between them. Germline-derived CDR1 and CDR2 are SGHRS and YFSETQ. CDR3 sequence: CASTEPGRPNSPLHF. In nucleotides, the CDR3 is TGCGCCAGCACTGAACCGGGACGGCCGAATTCACCCCTCCACTTT.

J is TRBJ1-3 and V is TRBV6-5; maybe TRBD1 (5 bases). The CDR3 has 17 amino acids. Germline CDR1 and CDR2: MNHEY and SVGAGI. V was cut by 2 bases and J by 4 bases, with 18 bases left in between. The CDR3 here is CASSYRPQAGPGNTIYF. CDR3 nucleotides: TGTGCCAGCAGTTACCGACCCCAAGCGGGGCCCGGAAACACCATATATTTT.

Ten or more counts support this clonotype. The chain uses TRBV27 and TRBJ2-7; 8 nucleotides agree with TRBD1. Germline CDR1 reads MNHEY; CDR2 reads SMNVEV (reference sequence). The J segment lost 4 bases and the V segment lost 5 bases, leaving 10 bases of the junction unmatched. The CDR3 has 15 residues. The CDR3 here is CASSPQTGTGYEQYF. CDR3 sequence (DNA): TGTGCCAGCAGTCCCCAGACCGGGACAGGATACGAGCAGTACTTC.